A single TCR beta chain is shown here with its context. A quantity of roughly 0.5 to 1 ug RNA underwent reverse transcription using random hexamers. Amplification of TCR beta CDR3 used immunoSEQ multiplex PCR across 54 Vbeta and 13 Jbeta. TCRdb used MiXCR to reprocess the immunoSEQ multiplex PCR reads, holding one entry per CDR3 protein. The sample records 100,000 to 150,000 distinct CDR3 sequences, 96% being singletons. This entry is derived from a study of CD8 T cells in Susac syndrome. Study details: When their blood was taken, the Susac syndrome patients had either not yet had any therapy, were taking corticosteroids, or were taking intravenous immunoglobulin alone.

This sequence was found in a human donor with Susac syndrome. Sequenced material: CD4+ T cells from PBMCs.

Here the CDR3 reads CATSVGRMYNEQFF. DNA of the CDR3: TGTGCCACCAGTGTAGGGCGGATGTACAATGAGCAGTTCTTC. The V gene is TRBV24-1, the J gene TRBJ2-1; D remains unclear. V was clipped by 5 bases and J by 4 bases, with 11 bases between them. CDR3 length: 14 amino acids. Germline CDR1 reads KGHDR; CDR2 reads SFDVKD.